One T cell receptor beta chain is described in this entry. At least ten counts were recorded for this clonotype. The clone's antigen remains unknown. No much larger clonotype is one base removed from it; base qualities were not supplied. Stable Graves' hyperthyroidism was defined as the absence of progression to ophthalmopathy over 18 months of follow-up. Hyperthyroidism patients were aged 18 to 65 years and newly diagnosed, with disease duration of less than 2 months. Exclusion was applied to patients with uncontrolled infections, other autoimmune diseases, pregnancy or lactation. Diagnoses were based on clinical symptoms, serum thyroxine and TRAb, thyroid ultrasound and orbital computed tomography. Ficoll-Paque density gradient centrifugation was used to isolate PBMCs from about 9 ml of fresh peripheral blood. Total RNA was extracted with Trizol reagent, and quality was checked on an Agilent 2100 Bioanalyzer.

This sample stems from a study of T cells in Graves' hyperthyroidism and ophthalmopathy (dated by TCRdb to about 2019). Broadly, across the study: Peripheral blood samples were taken at initial diagnosis, before any treatment was given. To identify distinguishing TCR V-J signatures, a discovery cohort of some 100 patients was used, comprising some 43 with Graves' ophthalmopathy and 57 with stable Graves' hyperthyroidism. An independent validation cohort of fewer than 20 hyperthyroidism patients and about 15 patients who later progressed to ophthalmopathy tested prospective prediction of ophthalmopathy. The 95 to 100 discovery patients were randomly divided into training and test sets at a 7:3 ratio. In addition, the study compared T-cell repertoires in thyroid tissue and in blood from about 6 Graves' hyperthyroidism patients. Once sampling was done, hyperthyroidism patients were given methimazole at a starting dose of 30 mg daily, whereas ophthalmopathy patients were given high-dose intravenous methylprednisolone. According to the paper, TCR Vbeta CDR3 sequencing was carried out on about 140 peripheral blood samples, which came from some 41 ophthalmopathy, approximately 72 hyperthyroidism and roughly 17 progressor patients. Overall results and qualifications from the work: Most expanded thyroid clonotypes (frequency above 0.001) were also detected in blood, a finding suggesting that blood repertoires may reflect thyroid immune responses. In validation, the model predicted progression to ophthalmopathy a median of roughly 6.1 months before onset, with about 64% sensitivity and about 75% specificity. No statistical method was used to fix the sample size in advance, and group allocation was not hidden from the investigators. In cross-validation, a model built on a 13 V-J signature told ophthalmopathy apart from stable hyperthyroidism with about 90% sensitivity and 81% to 82% specificity, and in testing the same model reached 80%/75%.

The TCR beta CDR3 regions were amplified from RNA transcripts. For the first round of RT-PCR on the TCR CDR3, the HTBI primer set was used together with the Qiagen OneStep RT-PCR kit. A second multiplex PCR round built the libraries, followed by size selection and purification. Paired-end sequencing of the libraries was performed with 100 bp reads on an Illumina HiSeq2000. The authors' analysis ran thus. SOAPnuke was used to process the raw data, throwing out any read that contained adapters or uncalled bases, had a mean Phred below 15, or lacked an exact constant-primer or identifier match. High-quality paired reads were merged using COPE v1.2.5, and each unique nucleotide sequence was defined as a clonotype. Clonotypes were aligned to IMGT TRBV, TRBD and TRBJ reference segments using MiTCR v1.1. The analysis was restricted to V-J combinations with a frequency above 0.0001, which together covered about 99% of the repertoires. A TCS score was defined as the ratio of F50 (clonal expansion) to E x V (chaos), with BLOSUM62-based TCRdist applied between CDR3 peptides within each V-J. Welch's t-statistics and random forest reduced approximately 520 V-J features to roughly 13, which were used in a naive Bayes classifier (R e1071). TCRdb reprocessed the public reads (quality trimming at Q25 with fastp, clone calling with MiXCR) and kept in-frame beta chains. Every entry covers one CDR3 protein and lists the most common genes and DNA from its rows. Here the V and J calls rest on TCRdb's processing, not on the authors' analysis. The sample records about 420,000 distinct CDR3 sequences, roughly 13% of which are singletons. The top ten clonotypes cover 5.3% of the sample.

Sequenced material: blood. The sequence derives from a woman in her late teens or twenties with Graves' hyperthyroidism.

CDR3 reads: CASSLVSEFDGYTF. The nucleotides read TGTGCCAGCAGCTTAGTATCTGAGTTTGATGGCTACACCTTC. This sequence uses TRBV7-9 and TRBJ1-2; there is no confident call for the D gene. The CDR3 covers 14 residues, taking in both the cysteine and the phenylalanine. Of all the DNA, just the CDR3 is kept, 42 bases in frame from base 1. The junction carries 12 bases between V and J, which are trimmed by 1 base and 6 bases respectively. Looking up the germline V gene (reference sequence) yields CDR1 SEHNR and CDR2 FQNEAQ.